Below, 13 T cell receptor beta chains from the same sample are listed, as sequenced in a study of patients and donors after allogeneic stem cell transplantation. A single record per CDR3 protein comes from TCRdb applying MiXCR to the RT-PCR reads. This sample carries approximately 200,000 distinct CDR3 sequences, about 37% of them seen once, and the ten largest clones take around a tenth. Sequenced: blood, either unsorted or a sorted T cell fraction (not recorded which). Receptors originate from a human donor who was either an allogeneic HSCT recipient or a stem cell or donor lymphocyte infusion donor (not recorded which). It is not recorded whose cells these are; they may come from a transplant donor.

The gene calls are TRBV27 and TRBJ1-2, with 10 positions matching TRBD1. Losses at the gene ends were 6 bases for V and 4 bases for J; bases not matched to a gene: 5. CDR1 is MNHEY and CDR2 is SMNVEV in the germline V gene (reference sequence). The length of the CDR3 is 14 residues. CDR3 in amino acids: CASRRQGAGYGYTF. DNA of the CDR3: TGTGCCAGCAGGCGACAGGGGGCGGGCTATGGCTACACCTTC.

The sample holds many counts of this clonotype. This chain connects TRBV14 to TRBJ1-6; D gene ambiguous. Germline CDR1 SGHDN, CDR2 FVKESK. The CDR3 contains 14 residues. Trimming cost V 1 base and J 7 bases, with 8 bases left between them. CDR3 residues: CASSQGQGNSPLHF. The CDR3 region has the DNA TGTGCCAGCAGCCAAGGGCAAGGGAATTCACCCCTCCACTTT.

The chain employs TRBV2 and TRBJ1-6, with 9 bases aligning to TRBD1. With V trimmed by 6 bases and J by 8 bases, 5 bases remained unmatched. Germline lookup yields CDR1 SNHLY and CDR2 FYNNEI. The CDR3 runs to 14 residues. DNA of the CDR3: TGTGCCAGCAGGCCGGGACAGGGCTATTCACCCCTCCACTTT. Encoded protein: CASRPGQGYSPLHF. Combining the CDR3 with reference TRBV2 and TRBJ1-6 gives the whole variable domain EPEVTQTPSHQVTQMGQEVILRCVPISNHLYFYWYRQILGQKVEFLVSFYNNEISEKSEIFDDQFSVERPDGSNFTLKIRSTKLEDSAMYFCASRPGQGYSPLHFGNGTRLTVT.

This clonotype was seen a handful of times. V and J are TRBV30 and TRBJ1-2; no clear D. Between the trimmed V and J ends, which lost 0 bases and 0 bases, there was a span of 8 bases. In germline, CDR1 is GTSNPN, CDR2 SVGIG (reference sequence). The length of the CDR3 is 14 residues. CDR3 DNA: TGTGCCTGGAGTGTCCGGGGAGCTAACTATGGCTACACCTTC. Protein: CAWSVRGANYGYTF.

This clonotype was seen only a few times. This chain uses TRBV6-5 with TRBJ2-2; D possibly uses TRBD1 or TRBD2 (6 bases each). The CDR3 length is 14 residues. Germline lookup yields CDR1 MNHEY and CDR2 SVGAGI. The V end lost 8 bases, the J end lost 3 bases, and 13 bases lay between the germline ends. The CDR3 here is CASQGGSYTGELFF. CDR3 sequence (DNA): TGTGCCAGCCAAGGGGGGAGTTACACCGGGGAGCTGTTTTTT.

DNA of the CDR3: TGTGCCAGCACTCTGGGGCGCCGGGACAAAGACAATCAGCCCCAGCATTTT. Translated, it gives CASTLGRRDKDNQPQHF. This chain uses TRBV12-3 or TRBV12-4 with TRBJ1-5; tentatively, D is TRBD1 (6 bases). Trimming took 7 bases from V and 3 from J, leaving 22 bases between them. The CDR3 extends over 17 amino acids.

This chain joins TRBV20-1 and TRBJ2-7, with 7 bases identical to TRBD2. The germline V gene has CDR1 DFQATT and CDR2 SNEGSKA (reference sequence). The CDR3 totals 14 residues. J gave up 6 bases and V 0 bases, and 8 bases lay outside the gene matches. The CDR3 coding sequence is TGCAGTGCTAGAGAGTTGGGGGGGTTAGGCGAGCAGTACTTC. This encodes CSARELGGLGEQYF.

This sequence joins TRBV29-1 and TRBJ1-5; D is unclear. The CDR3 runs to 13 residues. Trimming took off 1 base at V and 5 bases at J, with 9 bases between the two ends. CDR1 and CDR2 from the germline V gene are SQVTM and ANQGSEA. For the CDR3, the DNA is TGCAGCGTTGAAGGGGCGGGTGATCAGCCCCAGCATTTT. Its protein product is CSVEGAGDQPQHF.

The CDR3 here is CASSRQGEGANEQFF. CDR3 sequence (DNA): TGTGCCAGCAGTAGACAGGGGGAAGGGGCGAATGAGCAGTTCTTC. The V call is TRBV6-4, the J call TRBJ2-1; 9 bases match TRBD1. The ends lost 5 bases at V and 7 bases at J; junction bases unmatched: 9. Germline V gene data show CDR1 as MRHNA and CDR2 as SNTAGT. This CDR3 has 15 amino acids.

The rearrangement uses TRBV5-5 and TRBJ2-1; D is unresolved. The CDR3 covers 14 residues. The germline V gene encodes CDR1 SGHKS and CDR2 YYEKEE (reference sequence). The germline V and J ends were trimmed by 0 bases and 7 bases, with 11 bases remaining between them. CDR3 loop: CASSLVPEPNEQFF. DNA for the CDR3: TGTGCCAGCAGCTTGGTGCCCGAGCCTAATGAGCAGTTCTTC.

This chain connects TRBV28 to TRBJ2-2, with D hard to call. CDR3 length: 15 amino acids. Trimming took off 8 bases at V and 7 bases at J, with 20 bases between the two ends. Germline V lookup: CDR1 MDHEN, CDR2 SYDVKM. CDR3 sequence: CASGDTSRTRGELFF. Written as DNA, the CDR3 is TGTGCCAGCGGTGACACTTCGAGAACACGCGGGGAGCTGTTTTTT.

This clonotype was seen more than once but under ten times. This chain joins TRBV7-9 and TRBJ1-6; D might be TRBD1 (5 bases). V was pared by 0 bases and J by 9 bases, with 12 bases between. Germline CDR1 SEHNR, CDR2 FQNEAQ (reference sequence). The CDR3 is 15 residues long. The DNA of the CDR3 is TGTGCCAGCAGCTTAGCCAGGGTAACCTCTTCACCCCTCCACTTT. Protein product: CASSLARVTSSPLHF.

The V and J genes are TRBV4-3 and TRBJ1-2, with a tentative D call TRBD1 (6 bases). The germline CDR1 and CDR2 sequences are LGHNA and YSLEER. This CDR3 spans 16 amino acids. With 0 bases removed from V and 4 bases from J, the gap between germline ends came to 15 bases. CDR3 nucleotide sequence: TGCGCCAGCAGCCAAGACCGGACAGCCGTTTTCTATGGCTACACCTTC. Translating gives CASSQDRTAVFYGYTF.